This T cell receptor beta chain was documented in a study of T-cell reconstitution after alpha-beta-depleted transplantation in children. Study-level results: Some patients' high day-60 TCRbeta diversity was attributed to recipient cells surviving conditioning. Counts and diversity of T cells one year after transplant came mostly from newly produced T cells. Expanded clones from the graft, numbering several hundred, reportedly supplied alpha-beta T cells about two months after transplant.

Preparation of the TCRbeta library was carried out with unique molecular identifiers. TCRdb re-called the PCR reads with MiXCR, one entry per CDR3 protein. The profile shows some 200,000 distinct CDR3 sequences, around 9.9% of them singletons. CDR3 length: 12 residues. This clonotype has ten or more counts. The target antigen is unknown. The sequence was collected from a child younger than two with acute myeloid leukemia, due to receive a stem cell transplant. This sequence joins TRBV21-1 and TRBJ1-6. TRBV21-1 has pseudogene status. Sequencing was performed on PBMCs, taken before TCRalphabeta/CD19-depleted stem cell transplant. CDR3 sequence reads: CASSKAYPPLHF. The CDR3 DNA reads as TGTGCCAGCAGCAAAGCTTACCCACCCCTCCACTTT.